This T cell receptor (beta chain) was profiled in a study of graft-versus-host responses after intestinal transplantation. Study-wide background: Recipients received multivisceral, liver-intestinal, or isolated intestinal transplants. Anti-thymocyte globulin induction preceded two to three years of tacrolimus and steroid maintenance in all recipients. Study results and limitations: Researchers found GvH clones in recipient marrow, and some showed up first in ileum or blood.

V lost 6 bases and J lost 0; bases outside the gene matches: 4. The CDR3 length is 16 residues. CDR1 LNHDA and CDR2 SQIVND come from the germline V gene (reference sequence). Turning to this clone: Its specificity is unknown.

Measured with immunoSEQ multiplex PCR; TCRdb has only the in-frame clones, and not every one. Altogether some 110,000 clones are present, just over 90% being singletons, with the ten largest covering roughly 0.23%. The origin of this receptor is a human donor who was the organ donor for an intestinal transplant. The sample here was unstimulated CD4+ T cells sorted from spleen or lymph node cells, taken before transplant. V usage is TRBV19 and J usage is TRBJ2-6; 8 nucleotides line up with TRBD1. CDR3 sequence: CASSVTGGSGANVLTF. DNA of the CDR3: TGTGCCAGTAGCGTCACAGGGGGCTCTGGGGCCAACGTCCTGACTTTC. Filled out from reference TRBV19 and TRBJ2-6, the complete variable domain reads DGGITQSPKYLFRKEGQNVTLSCEQNLNHDAMYWYRQDPGQGLRLIYYSQIVNDFQKGDIAEGYSVSREKKESFPLTVTSAQKNPTAFYLCASSVTGGSGANVLTFGAGSRLTVL.